This TCR beta chain was identified in a study of blood T cell repertoires in COVID-19 (dated by TCRdb to 2018 to 2021). The study in broad terms: The collaborator samples originated in the United States, Italy and Spain and spanned the acute and convalescent phases of COVID-19. The material from the prospective study consisted of cDNA or gDNA derived from T cells, B-cell-depleted T cells, or PBMCs. Deeply sampled blood TCRbeta repertoires from subjects exposed to, actively infected with, or recovered from COVID-19 were included in the dataset. The repertoires were made available in a free public database intended to serve as a resource for research on the immune response to SARS-CoV-2. The samples were drawn from the first 160 participants of the ongoing ImmuneRACE study and from 1,254 subjects provided by 6 global collaborators. Nearly every sample came with metadata listing a de-identified subject ID, COVID-19 status, age in years and sex. Where HLA class I and class II types were available, the types were taken from metadata supplied by the sample provider, not from assay-based typing. Overall study results and their limits: Clinical and demographic metadata were provided uncurated, with the amount varying by source and participant.

Details on this clone: What this receptor recognizes is not known. Per-base qualities were not stored, and no clone one base away is much larger.

TCRbeta CDR3 regions were amplified from genomic DNA using the immunoSEQ Assay, a bias-controlled multiplex PCR. Under the source paper's analysis protocol: Nucleated cell counts per sample were estimated from amplification of reference gene primers within the assay. To quantify the absolute abundance of each unique TCRbeta CDR3 rearrangement, sequence reads were collapsed and filtered. Productive Simpson clonality was computed per sample as the square root of Simpson's diversity index over productive rearrangements. Drawn from immuneACCESS, this table holds only the in-frame rearrangements with V and J called that TCRdb kept. Clones are partly lost; checked studies trace under half to an unresolved V gene and leave the rest unexplained. The V and J calls and clone size come from that table; D and trimming were worked out from the DNA. In all, the sample holds around 200,000 clones, and roughly 85% of those were seen once. In total, the top ten clones hold about 17% of the sample.

V drops 8 bases and J drops 7 bases, leaving 9 bases in between. The CDR1 and CDR2 encoded by the germline V gene are MNHEY and SVGAGI. The CDR3, cysteine through phenylalanine, is 12 amino acids long. Only the CDR3 region is kept as DNA, spanning 36 bases read in frame from base 1. Participants in the prospective study were aged roughly 18 to 100 years, lived in 20 to 25 United States geographic areas, and enrolled through a virtual design. To assign participants to cohorts, the prospective study relied on clinical history that participants themselves reported in a screening survey and a study questionnaire. For ImmuneRACE Cohort 3, a participant was defined as recovered based on two consecutive negative NP/OP PCR tests, clearance by a healthcare professional, or resolution of symptoms. Mobile phlebotomists in the prospective study collected whole blood, serum and a nasopharyngeal or oropharyngeal swab from every participant. Additional blood draws and questionnaires over a 2-month period could optionally be provided by prospective study participants. Before DNA extraction, prospective study blood samples were shipped either frozen or at room temperature.

The TCR comes from a man in his forties who had recovered from COVID-19. The rearrangement joined TRBV6-5 to TRBJ1-6; a confident D gene designation cannot be given. The sample was PBMCs or T cells enriched from blood (not recorded which). The CDR3 is CASRRGNSPLHF. The nucleotide sequence is given as TGTGCCAGCCGGCGGGGAAATTCACCCCTCCACTTT.